Listed below are T cell receptor beta chains from one sample, sequenced in a study of T-cell memory formation after mild COVID-19. TCRdb itself ran the 5' RACE reads through MiXCR, one entry per CDR3 protein. The sample lists roughly 300,000 distinct CDR3 sequences; around 13% were seen once. The source material was PBMCs or a T cell subset sorted from them (not recorded which). The receptors derive from a man aged 18 to 29 who had mild COVID-19 (a few samples of this study predate the infection). Cell type and time point are not known. The CDR3 runs from the conserved cysteine through the conserved F or W. The D gene is left open where the match is weak. Some rows mark clone size as missing; the rest say once, few, many or name a class of expanded clone.

cdr3_nt cdr3_aa v_call clone_size d_call j_call
TGCGCCAGCAGCCAAGGAACCCCCGGGACAGGTTATGAAAAACTGTTTTTT CASSQGTPGTGYEKLFF TRBV4-3 few TRBD1 TRBJ1-4
TGTGCCAGCAGCTTCACAGGTTTCTACGAGCAGTACTTC CASSFTGFYEQYF TRBV11-2 . . TRBJ2-7
TGCGCCAGCAGCCCCCAAGCGGAGGGAACTAACTATGGCTACACCTTC CASSPQAEGTNYGYTF TRBV5-1 . . TRBJ1-2
TGTGCCAGTAGTATCGTCGGGGAGTCGAACACTGAAGCTTTCTTT CASSIVGESNTEAFF TRBV19 . . TRBJ1-1
TGTGCCAGCAGCTTCTCCAGTTCTAACTATGGCTACACCTTC CASSFSSSNYGYTF TRBV7-6 . . TRBJ1-2
TGTGCCAGCAGCGTAGCTCTCCCCGGGGCCCATGGCTACACCTTC CASSVALPGAHGYTF TRBV9 . . TRBJ1-2
TGTGACAGCTCACCGGTAGTTCCCCCTGGGGATGAAGCTTTCTTT CDSSPVVPPGDEAFF TRBV18 . . TRBJ1-1
TGTGCCAGCGGAGGGGCTAGCGCCCTAGATACGCAGTATTTT CASGGASALDTQYF TRBV9 . . TRBJ2-3
TGTGCCAGCAGTTACGCCGGCGGGCCCCAAGAGACCCAGTACTTC CASSYAGGPQETQYF TRBV6-2/TRBV6-3 few . TRBJ2-5
TGCGCCAGCAGCTTGGCGCAGGATTCCACTGAAGCTTTCTTT CASSLAQDSTEAFF TRBV5-1 . . TRBJ1-1
TGTGCCAGCCCCTCGAAAGAAGGGTGGGGCGGGGAGCTGTTTTTT CASPSKEGWGGELFF TRBV6-1 few . TRBJ2-2
TGCAGTGCCCGTCGGGGGGGCCGTGGCGAGACCCAGTACTTC CSARRGGRGETQYF TRBV20-1 . TRBD2 TRBJ2-5
TGTGCCATCAGTGATGACAGGGGGCCCGCCGGGGAGCTGTTTTTT CAISDDRGPAGELFF TRBV10-3 few TRBD1 TRBJ2-2
TGTGCCAGCAGTTACGGAACAGGGAACTATGGCTACACCTTC CASSYGTGNYGYTF TRBV6-5 many . TRBJ1-2
TGTGCCAGCAGGCCCGGGACATACCAAGAGACCCAGTACTTC CASRPGTYQETQYF TRBV12-3/TRBV12-4 . . TRBJ2-5
TGCGCCAGCAGTTCGGGACCCGAGGGGTATGGCTACACCTTC CASSSGPEGYGYTF TRBV5-1 . . TRBJ1-2
TGTGCCAGCAGCTCGGAGGGCGGGTGGGCAGATACGCAGTATTTT CASSSEGGWADTQYF TRBV9 few . TRBJ2-3
TGTGCCAGCAGCTGGATCGACAGTATGAACACTGAAGCTTTCTTT CASSWIDSMNTEAFF TRBV7-9 . . TRBJ1-1
TGTGCCAGCTCTTGTCCCCAGGGGCGACTAAACACTGAAGCTTTCTTT CASSCPQGRLNTEAFF TRBV6-6 . . TRBJ1-1
TGTGCCAGCAGCTTTCTAGGGAATATCGGCGATACGCAGTATTTT CASSFLGNIGDTQYF TRBV7-2 . . TRBJ2-3
TGTGCCAGCAGCCGGGGGGCCCCCTCCTACAATGAGCAGTTCTTC CASSRGAPSYNEQFF TRBV6-5 few . TRBJ2-1
TGCAGTGCTAGAGATCTTTTGCGGACGCGTCGGGATGATACGCAGTATTTT CSARDLLRTRRDDTQYF TRBV20-1 . . TRBJ2-3
TGTGCCAGCAGCATAAGACAGGGCCGCTTATCCTACAATGAGCAGTTCTTC CASSIRQGRLSYNEQFF TRBV7-2 many TRBD1 TRBJ2-1
TGCGCCAGCAGCCAAGATACAGGACATGCTCCCACAGATACGCAGTATTTT CASSQDTGHAPTDTQYF TRBV4-3 few . TRBJ2-3
TGTGCCAGCAGGTTACGCAGGGGAGTCCGGCAGCCCCAGCATTTT CASRLRRGVRQPQHF TRBV2 . . TRBJ1-5
TGTGCCAGCAGTCCCAGGGGGCTCAGGACCGGGGAGCTGTTTTTT CASSPRGLRTGELFF TRBV12-3/TRBV12-4 few TRBD1 TRBJ2-2
TGTGCCAGCAGCTCCGTCGGACTAGTCAACAATGAGCAGTTCTTC CASSSVGLVNNEQFF TRBV7-9 few TRBD2 TRBJ2-1
TGTGCCAGCAGCATGGCTAGCGCGATAAACACAGATACGCAGTATTTT CASSMASAINTDTQYF TRBV7-9 few . TRBJ2-3
TGCGCCAGCAGCCAAGATAACGGGATTATTGCTTTCTTT CASSQDNGIIAFF TRBV4-3 . . TRBJ1-1
TGTGCCAGCAGTGACCCCAACACCGGGGAGCTGTTTTTT CASSDPNTGELFF TRBV6-6 few . TRBJ2-2
TGTGCCAGCAGCTTAGGGGTCAGTCTAGCCGACTCCTACGAGCAGTACTTC CASSLGVSLADSYEQYF TRBV7-6 many . TRBJ2-7
TGCAGCGTCGCGTCTGGAGAGACCCAGTACTTC CSVASGETQYF TRBV29-1 . . TRBJ2-5
TGCGCCAGCAGCCAAGAAAGAGCCGGGGAGCTGTTTTTT CASSQERAGELFF TRBV4-1 many . TRBJ2-2
TGTGCCAGCAGTGACCGAGGACAGGGAGGCCCTAACTATGGCTACACCTTC CASSDRGQGGPNYGYTF TRBV25-1 . TRBD1 TRBJ1-2
TGTGCCAGCCCCCGGACCCGTCGGAGCTATGGCTACACCTTC CASPRTRRSYGYTF TRBV28 . . TRBJ1-2
TGTGCCAGCAGTCCCGGGGCGCGGGGGGCCAACGTCCTGACTTTC CASSPGARGANVLTF TRBV13 . . TRBJ2-6
TGCGCCAGCAGCACCGACAGGAGCTCTGGGGCCAACGTCCTGACTTTC CASSTDRSSGANVLTF TRBV5-1 many . TRBJ2-6
TGTGCCAGTAAAACAGTGGTTCAGCCCCAGCATTTT CASKTVVQPQHF TRBV19 . . TRBJ1-5
TGTGCCATCAGAGACACAGCGACAAGAAACACCATATATTTT CAIRDTATRNTIYF TRBV10-3 few . TRBJ1-3
TGCGCCAGCAGCTCCGACTACTATGGCTACACCTTC CASSSDYYGYTF TRBV5-1 . . TRBJ1-2
TGTGCCAGCAGCGAACGACACCCTGGAGGTCAGCCCCAGCATTTT CASSERHPGGQPQHF TRBV27 . . TRBJ1-5
TGTGCCAGCAGCCAAGATATCCGGGACAGGGGGTACCATAACACTGAAGCTTTCTTT CASSQDIRDRGYHNTEAFF TRBV3-1 few TRBD1 TRBJ1-1
TGTGCCAGCAGCTCCAAGTGGGACCCTCCGTACGAGCAGTACTTC CASSSKWDPPYEQYF TRBV7-2 . . TRBJ2-7
TGCGCCAGCAGTTCCAGCGGGGTACAATCCGGGGAGCTGTTTTTT CASSSSGVQSGELFF TRBV5-1 few TRBD2 TRBJ2-2
TGCGCCAGCAGCTTTGGACAGGGGGTCGATACGCAGTATTTT CASSFGQGVDTQYF TRBV5-1 many TRBD1 TRBJ2-3
TGTGCCAGCAGCCAGACAGGGGTTGTCGGATTCGGGGAGCTGTTTTTT CASSQTGVVGFGELFF TRBV9 few TRBD1 TRBJ2-2
TGTGCCAGCAGCAAAGCGGGGGGTATACAGTTCTTC CASSKAGGIQFF TRBV12-3/TRBV12-4 few TRBD2 TRBJ2-1
TGTGCCAGTTCCCCGGGCCCAGCCTCGAGTGAGCAGTTCTTC CASSPGPASSEQFF TRBV19 few . TRBJ2-1
TGTGCCAGCAGCCCCCAGGGGGCGAACACTGAAGCTTTCTTT CASSPQGANTEAFF TRBV7-2 many TRBD1 TRBJ1-1